This T cell receptor beta chain was documented in a study of cytomegalovirus exposure and HLA in healthy donors. The ends were cut back, 3 bases at V and 0 bases at J, with 12 bases in the middle. Germline V gene data show CDR1 as MNHEY and CDR2 as SMNVEV (reference sequence). The CDR3 is 15 amino acids. PCR primers comprised 60 Vbeta and 13 Jbeta primers. Sequencing was performed with immunoSEQ multiplex PCR; in TCRdb, only in-frame clones are kept and a portion is missing. The sample shows some 100,000 clones, about three fifths of them seen only once. Study-level findings and limits: Later analysis showed most CMV-associated TCR beta chains appearing HLA-restricted.

As regards this clone: The antigen remains unidentified.

This TCR was sampled from a woman aged 30 to 39 in good health and CMV-seropositive. Sample: PBMCs. The genes are TRBV27 and TRBJ2-7; a weak D match, TRBD1 (5 bases). The CDR3 nucleotides are TGTGCCAGCAGTTTGTCGACAGCGAGCTCCTACGAGCAGTACTTC. Translating it yields CASSLSTASSYEQYF.